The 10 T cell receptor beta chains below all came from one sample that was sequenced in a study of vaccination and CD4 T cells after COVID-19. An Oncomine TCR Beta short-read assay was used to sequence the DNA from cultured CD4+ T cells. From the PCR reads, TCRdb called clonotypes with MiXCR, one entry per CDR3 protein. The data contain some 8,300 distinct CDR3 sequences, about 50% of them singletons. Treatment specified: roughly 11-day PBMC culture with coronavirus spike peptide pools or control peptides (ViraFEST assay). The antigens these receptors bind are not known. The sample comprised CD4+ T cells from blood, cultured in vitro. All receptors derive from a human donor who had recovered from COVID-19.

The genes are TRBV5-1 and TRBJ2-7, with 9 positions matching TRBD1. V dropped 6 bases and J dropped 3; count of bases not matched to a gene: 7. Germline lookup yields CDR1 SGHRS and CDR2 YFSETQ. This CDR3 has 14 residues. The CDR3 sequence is CASKRQGGFYEQYF. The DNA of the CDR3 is TGCGCCAGCAAAAGACAGGGGGGCTTCTACGAGCAGTACTTC.

The CDR3 nucleotides are TGCAGTGCTAGATTCCGGGCTCCCCACGAGCAGTACTTC. Translating gives CSARFRAPHEQYF. The chain is built from TRBV20-1 and TRBJ2-7, with unresolved D. This CDR3 comprises 13 residues. Germline V gives CDR1 DFQATT, CDR2 SNEGSKA (reference sequence). Trimming cost V 2 bases and J 5 bases, with 13 bases left between them.

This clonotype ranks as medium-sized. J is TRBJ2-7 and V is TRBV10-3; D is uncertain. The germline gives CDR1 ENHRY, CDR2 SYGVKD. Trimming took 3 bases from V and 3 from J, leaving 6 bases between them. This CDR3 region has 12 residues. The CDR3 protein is CAISDQNYEQYF. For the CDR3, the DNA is TGTGCCATCAGTGACCAGAACTACGAGCAGTACTTC.

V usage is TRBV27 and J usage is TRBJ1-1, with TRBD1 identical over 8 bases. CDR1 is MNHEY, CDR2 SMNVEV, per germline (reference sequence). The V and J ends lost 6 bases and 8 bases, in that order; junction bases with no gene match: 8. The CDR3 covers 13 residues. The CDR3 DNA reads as TGTGCCAGCAGAAGTTCCGGGGACAGGGAAGCTTTCTTT. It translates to CASRSSGDREAFF.

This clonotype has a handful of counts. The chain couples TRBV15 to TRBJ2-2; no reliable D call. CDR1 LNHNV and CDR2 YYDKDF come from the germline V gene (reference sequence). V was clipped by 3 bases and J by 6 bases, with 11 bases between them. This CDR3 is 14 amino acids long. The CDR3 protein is CATSSNNLPGELFF. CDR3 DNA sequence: TGTGCCACCAGCAGTAACAATCTCCCCGGGGAGCTGTTTTTT.

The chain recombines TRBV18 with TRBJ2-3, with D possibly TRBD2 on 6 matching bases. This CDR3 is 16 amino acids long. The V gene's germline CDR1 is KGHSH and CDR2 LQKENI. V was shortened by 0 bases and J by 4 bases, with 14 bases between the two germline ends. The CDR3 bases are TGTGCCAGCTCACCACCCGGGACTCAGAGGGCAGATACGCAGTATTTT. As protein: CASSPPGTQRADTQYF.

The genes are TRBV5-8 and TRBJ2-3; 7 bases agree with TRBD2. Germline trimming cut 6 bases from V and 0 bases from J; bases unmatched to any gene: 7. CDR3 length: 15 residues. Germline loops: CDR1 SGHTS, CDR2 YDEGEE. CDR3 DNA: TGTGCCAGCAACATCGGGCGGGGGAGCACAGATACGCAGTATTTT. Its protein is CASNIGRGSTDTQYF.

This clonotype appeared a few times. CDR3 DNA sequence: TGTGCCAGCAGTTTCCACAGGGGGTATAATTCACCCCTCCACTTT. Its protein product is CASSFHRGYNSPLHF. The chain joins TRBV12-3 or TRBV12-4 to TRBJ1-6; 8 bases are shared with TRBD1. This CDR3 region has 15 residues. Trimming cost V 3 bases and J 4 bases; bases outside gene matches: 2.

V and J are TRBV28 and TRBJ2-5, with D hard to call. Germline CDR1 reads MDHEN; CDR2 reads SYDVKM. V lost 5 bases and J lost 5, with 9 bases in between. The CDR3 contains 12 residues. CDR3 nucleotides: TGTGCCAGCAGTATCACGATGGAGACCCAGTACTTC. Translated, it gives CASSITMETQYF.

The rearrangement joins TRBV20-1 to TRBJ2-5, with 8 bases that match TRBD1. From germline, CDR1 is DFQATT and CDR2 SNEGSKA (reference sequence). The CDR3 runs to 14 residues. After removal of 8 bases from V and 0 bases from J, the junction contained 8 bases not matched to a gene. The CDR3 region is CSSLDRGHQETQYF. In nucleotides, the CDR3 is TGCAGTTCCTTAGACAGGGGCCACCAAGAGACCCAGTACTTC.